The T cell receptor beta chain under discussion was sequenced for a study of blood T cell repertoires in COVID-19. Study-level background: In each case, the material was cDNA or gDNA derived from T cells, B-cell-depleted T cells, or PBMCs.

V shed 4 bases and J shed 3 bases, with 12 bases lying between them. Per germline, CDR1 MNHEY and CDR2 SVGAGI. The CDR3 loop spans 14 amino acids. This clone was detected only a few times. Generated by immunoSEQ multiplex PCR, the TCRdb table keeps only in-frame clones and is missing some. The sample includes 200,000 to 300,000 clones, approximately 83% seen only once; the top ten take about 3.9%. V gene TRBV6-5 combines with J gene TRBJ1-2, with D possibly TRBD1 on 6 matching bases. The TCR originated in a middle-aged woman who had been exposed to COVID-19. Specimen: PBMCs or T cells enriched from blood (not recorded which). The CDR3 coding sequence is TGTGCCAGCAGTTCGCAGACAGGAGACTATGGCTACACCTTC. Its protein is CASSSQTGDYGYTF.